This T cell receptor (beta chain) was found in a study of T cell repertoires in cytomegalovirus infection. The study, taken as a whole, reports: Accumulated public TCR beta family frequency recognized individuals carrying CMV together with the relevant HLA.

Comment on this clonotype: What it binds is unknown.

One entry per CDR3 protein results from TCRdb running MiXCR on the reads. The sample has 500,000 or so distinct CDR3 sequences; approximately 15% are singletons. The sample was CD8+ T cells from PBMCs. The clonotype was recovered from a human donor in good health (CMV status not recorded). Some clones in this sample may be carry-over from other donors' samples.

Here the CDR3 reads CASSQENRPNEQFF. CDR3 bases: TGCGCCAGCAGCCAAGAAAACAGACCCAATGAGCAGTTCTTC. The chain employs TRBV4-1 and TRBJ2-1; D gene uncertain. CDR3 length: 14 residues. Germline CDR1 MGHRA, CDR2 YSYEKL. Trimming pared 0 bases from V and 6 bases from J, leaving 9 bases between.